A single sample gave rise to the 16 T cell receptor beta chains below, sequenced in a study of shared clonotypes between healthy human individuals. TCRdb's copy holds only in-frame clones and misses some; the assay was immunoSEQ multiplex PCR. Of millions of clones in the sample, over 85% are singletons; the top ten hold 0.1% to 0.15%. The sample was naive CD4+ T cells sorted from blood. The subset denotes: CD45RA+ positively selected. The receptor set was obtained from a man aged 18 to 29 in good health.

The chain is built from TRBV5-1 and TRBJ2-5; 8 nucleotides match TRBD1. Germline CDR1 reads SGHRS; CDR2 reads YFSETQ. CDR3 length: 14 amino acids. Germline trimming cut 6 bases from V and 5 bases from J; bases unmatched to any gene: 9. The CDR3 DNA reads as TGCGCCAGCAATCAGGGGGCTGTCGGCGAGACCCAGTACTTC. Its protein product is CASNQGAVGETQYF.

This chain links TRBV7-2 with TRBJ2-7; 8 positions match TRBD1. The V gene end was trimmed by 3 bases and the J gene end by 5 bases; junction bases not matched to a gene: 9. Germline V gene lookup returns CDR1 SGHTA and CDR2 FQGNSA. This CDR3 region has 15 residues. CDR3 DNA sequence: TGTGCCAGCAGCTTCCCGGACAGGGCCAACCACGAGCAGTACTTC. The encoded protein is CASSFPDRANHEQYF.

The CDR3 nucleotides are TGTGCCAGCTCACCAGCAGAAACAAACACTGAAGCTTTCTTT. Its translation is CASSPAETNTEAFF. The chain joins TRBV18 to TRBJ1-1; D not resolved. Between the trimmed V and J ends, which lost 2 bases and 2 bases, there was a span of 9 bases. Germline loops: CDR1 KGHSH, CDR2 LQKENI. The CDR3 extends over 14 amino acids.

This clone was observed once. This rearrangement joins TRBV30 to TRBJ1-1; the D is unclear. CDR1 is GTSNPN and CDR2 is SVGIG in the germline V gene (reference sequence). The V and J ends lost 2 bases and 8 bases respectively, with 12 bases between them. CDR3 length equals 12 residues. The CDR3 region is CAWSTNREEAFF. The CDR3, as DNA: TGTGCCTGGAGTACCAACCGGGAGGAAGCTTTCTTT. Drawing the rest from reference TRBV30 and TRBJ1-1, the complete variable domain is SQTIHQWPATLVQPVGSPLSLECTVEGTSNPNLYWYRQAAGRGLQLLFYSVGIGQISSEVPQNLSASRPQDRQFILSSKKLLLSDSGFYLCAWSTNREEAFFGQGTRLTVV.

The chain carries TRBV5-1 and TRBJ1-6; possibly TRBD1 for D (5 bases). The CDR3 spans 16 residues. Germline CDR1 is SGHRS and CDR2 is YFSETQ. The ends were cut back, 0 bases at V and 9 bases at J, with 16 bases in the middle. CDR3 residues: CASSLDGTYGVSPLHF. The CDR3 nucleotides read TGCGCCAGCAGCTTGGACGGGACTTACGGGGTTTCACCCCTCCACTTT.

The V gene is TRBV5-6, the J gene TRBJ1-3; D uncertain. Between the trimmed V and J ends, which lost 0 bases and 4 bases, there was a span of 8 bases. The CDR3 consists of 14 residues. CDR1 and CDR2 (germline): SGHDT, YYEEEE. CDR3 sequence (DNA): TGTGCCAGCAGCTTGGCTCAACAGGGAAACACCATATATTTT. Translating gives CASSLAQQGNTIYF.

The V call is TRBV10-3, the J call TRBJ2-5; D is uncertain. Germline lookup yields CDR1 ENHRY and CDR2 SYGVKD. The CDR3 is 13 residues long. V was shortened by 4 bases and J by 5 bases, with 11 bases between the two germline ends. CDR3 coding DNA: TGTGCCATCAGTGGAAGTGAAAGGGAGACCCAGTACTTC. Protein: CAISGSERETQYF.

This clone showed up just once. This chain links TRBV6-5 with TRBJ2-2, with TRBD2 matching 12 bases. The CDR3 spans 16 residues. CDR1 MNHEY and CDR2 SVGAGI come from the germline V gene. V dropped 4 bases and J dropped 1; count of bases not matched to a gene: 1. The CDR3, as DNA: TGTGCCAGCAGTTTGACTAGCGGGGGGAACACCGGGGAGCTGTTTTTT. This gives the protein CASSLTSGGNTGELFF.

This chain links TRBV7-2 with TRBJ2-7; 9 bases align to TRBD1. Losses at the gene ends were 7 bases for V and 4 bases for J; bases not matched to a gene: 8. CDR1 and CDR2 from the germline V gene are SGHTA and FQGNSA. The CDR3 is made up of 14 amino acids. CDR3 DNA: TGTGCCAGCACCCACGGGACAGGGCTGTACGAGCAGTACTTC. It specifies CASTHGTGLYEQYF.

The V gene is TRBV21-1, the J gene TRBJ1-1; the table gives TRBD1 as D, unverified against the DNA. TRBV21-1 is designated a pseudogene. This CDR3 has 15 residues. The CDR3 protein is CASSKYKGVDTEAFF. The CDR3 nucleotides are TGTGCCAGCAGCAAGTACAAGGGGGTGGACACTGAAGCTTTCTTT.

This clone was recorded only once. At the DNA level, this CDR3 is encoded by other sequences in the same sample as well. The rearrangement links TRBV29-1 to TRBJ1-1; 8 bases are a match to TRBD1. Germline assignment: CDR1 SQVTM and CDR2 ANQGSEA. V dropped 6 bases and J dropped 5; count of bases not matched to a gene: 5. The CDR3 is made up of 12 amino acids. CDR3 DNA sequence: TGCAGCGTAGCACAGGGGGGGACTGAAGCTTTCTTT. This gives the protein CSVAQGGTEAFF.

V and J are TRBV19 and TRBJ1-1, with 7 bases aligning to TRBD1. The CDR3 runs to 14 residues. Germline values: CDR1 LNHDA, CDR2 SQIVND (reference sequence). V shed 7 bases and J 3 bases; nucleotides not matched to a gene: 8. The CDR3 DNA reads as TGTGCCAGTAAACAGGGGTTCCGGGACACTGAAGCTTTCTTT. Translated: CASKQGFRDTEAFF.

The CDR3: CASSLIDSYEQYF. The CDR3 DNA sequence: TGTGCCAGCAGCTTGATCGACAGCTACGAGCAGTACTTC. The chain has TRBV5-6 and TRBJ2-7; maybe TRBD1 (5 bases). From germline, CDR1 is SGHDT and CDR2 YYEEEE. Trimming stripped 1 base from V and 3 bases from J, with 8 bases between. The CDR3 runs 13 residues.

The CDR3 region is CASRAGTADGNTIYF. In DNA, the CDR3 is TGCGCCAGCAGGGCCGGGACGGCGGACGGAAACACCATATATTTT. The J gene is TRBJ1-3, the V gene TRBV5-1; D might be TRBD1 (5 bases). V lost 5 bases and J 4 bases, leaving 16 bases between the germline ends. This CDR3 region has 15 residues. Germline CDR1 reads SGHRS; CDR2 reads YFSETQ. Full variable domain (outside the CDR3, taken from reference TRBV5-1 and TRBJ1-3): KAGVTQTPRYLIKTRGQQVTLSCSPISGHRSVSWYQQTPGQGLQFLFEYFSETQRNKGNFPGRFSGRQFSNSRSEMNVSTLELGDSALYLCASRAGTADGNTIYFGEGSWLTVV.

This chain joins TRBV6-6 and TRBJ2-2, with 7 positions matching TRBD1. With 6 bases clipped from V and 4 bases from J, the junction kept 8 bases outside the gene matches. Germline CDR1 and CDR2: MNHNY and SVGAGI (reference sequence). CDR3 size: 15 residues. CDR3 protein: CASRQPTGSTGELFF. CDR3 coding DNA: TGTGCCAGCAGGCAACCGACAGGGTCCACCGGGGAGCTGTTTTTT.

This clone was recorded once. The chain is built from TRBV5-1 and TRBJ1-2, with D perhaps TRBD1 (6 bases). Trimming left V 1 base short and J 4 bases short, with 11 bases between. There are 14 residues in the CDR3. Germline values: CDR1 SGHRS, CDR2 YFSETQ. The CDR3 loop is CASSLLQGIYGYTF. Here the CDR3 DNA reads TGCGCCAGCAGCTTGCTACAGGGTATCTATGGCTACACCTTC.